The 16 T cell receptor beta chains listed next were all sequenced from one sample in a study of tumor and adjacent non-tumor tissue in lung cancer. The library came from three nested PCR rounds adapted from ARM-PCR protocols. TCRdb used MiXCR to reprocess the multiplex PCR reads, holding one entry per CDR3 protein. The sample holds approximately 140,000 distinct CDR3 sequences, about 71% seen once. No cell sorting was done before RNA was extracted from the tissue. Sequencing was performed on lung tumor tissue. All receptors derive from a man aged 60-69 years with small cell lung cancer.

As for this clonotype: This clone may be a read error of a much larger clone one base away. The CDR3 ends on some other residue instead of the conserved phenylalanine or tryptophan, so this is likely a read error. Written as DNA, the CDR3 is TGTGCCAGCAGCCAATCCGGACTAGCGGGGGGGGATACGCAGTATTAT. Its protein is CASSQSGLAGGDTQYY. This rearrangement joins TRBV4-2 to TRBJ2-3; TRBD2 matches at 15 bases. V shed 2 bases, J shed 6 bases, and the junction held 3 bases outside the gene matches. Germline lookup yields CDR1 LGHNA and CDR2 YNFKEQ. The CDR3 runs to 16 residues.

This clonotype was found once. In this CDR3 the conserved last residue, phenylalanine or tryptophan, is missing, so a read error is likely. V usage is TRBV11-3 and J usage is TRBJ2-7, with D perhaps being TRBD1 or TRBD2 (5 bases each). The CDR3 has 13 amino acids. Trimming shortened V by 10 bases and J by 5 bases, and 18 bases separated the two germline ends. Germline V gene sequence: CDR1 SGHNT, CDR2 YENEEA. In nucleotides, the CDR3 is TGTGCCACACAGGCGGGCGTGGGGGACGAGCAGTACTTA. The encoded protein is CATQAGVGDEQYL.

In regard to this clonotype: Its ends do not fully match the called genes, so a read error is possible. The gene calls are TRBV6-5 and TRBJ1-1, with no clear D. This CDR3 region has 14 residues. Germline CDR1 is MNHEY and CDR2 is SVGAGI. The CDR3 protein is CASIQTAVNTEAFF. CDR3 DNA sequence: TGTGCCAGCATTCAGACTGCCGTGAACACTGAAGCCTTCTTT.

The table lists this clonotype with a count of one. A much larger clonotype is one base distant, so this may be a read error. The chain combines TRBV20-1 with TRBJ2-1, with 10 bases identical to TRBD2. V shed 5 bases and J 4 bases; nucleotides not matched to a gene: 11. This CDR3 has 16 residues. Per germline, CDR1 DFQATT and CDR2 SNEGSKA (reference sequence). Here the CDR3 reads CSADSLTSGSYNEQFF. The CDR3 DNA reads TGCAGTGCTGACTCCCTGACTAGCGGGTCGTACAATGAGCAGTTCTTC.

This clonotype was counted only a few times. The V and J genes are TRBV4-1 and TRBJ1-1; 7 bases align to TRBD1. Unmatched junction bases numbered 13, after V lost 4 bases and J lost 5 bases. The CDR3 totals 16 residues. Germline CDR1 is MGHRA and CDR2 is YSYEKL. CDR3 amino acids: CASSPADPTGRTEAFF. DNA of the CDR3: TGCGCCAGCAGCCCAGCTGACCCGACAGGGCGGACTGAAGCTTTCTTT.

In regard to this clonotype: This may be a read error, as it is one base from a much larger clone. The rearrangement uses TRBV11-2 and TRBJ2-7, with D maybe TRBD1 (6 bases). The V and J ends lost 5 bases and 1 base respectively, with 12 bases between them. The CDR3 runs to 14 residues. Germline CDR1 reads SGHAT; CDR2 reads FQNNGV. CDR3 sequence: CASSRDIASYEQYV. The CDR3 region has the DNA TGTGCCAGCAGCCGGGACATAGCTTCCTACGAGCAGTACGTC.

This clonotype was picked up a small number of times. This chain links TRBV12-3 or TRBV12-4 with TRBJ2-1, with D perhaps TRBD1 or TRBD2 (6 bases each). The CDR3 spans 13 residues. Trimming cost V 4 bases and J 9 bases, with 13 bases left between them. CDR3 amino acids: CASSWTGGGEQFF. CDR3 nucleotide sequence: TGTGCCAGCAGTTGGACCGGGGGCGGTGAGCAGTTCTTC.

This clonotype was counted a few times. This may stem from a read error, because a much larger clone lies one nucleotide away. The chain uses TRBV5-1 and TRBJ1-1; possible D gene TRBD1, 5 bases. CDR3 length: 13 residues. V lost 4 bases and J lost 1, with 8 bases in between. Per germline, CDR1 SGHRS and CDR2 YFSETQ. DNA of the CDR3: TGCGCCAGCAGCATGGACACGAACACTGAAGCTTTCTTT. Translating gives CASSMDTNTEAFF.

As to this clonotype: A much larger clone is a single base away; this may be a read error. The chain carries TRBV5-5 and TRBJ1-4; D ambiguous. CDR1 SGHKS and CDR2 YYEKEE come from the germline V gene (reference sequence). V lost 6 bases, J lost 4 bases, and 13 bases lay in between. CDR3 length: 14 residues. The CDR3: CASTPAFVNEKLFF. CDR3 nucleotide sequence: TGTGCCAGCACCCCGGCGTTCGTTAATGAAAAACTGTTTTTT.

This rearrangement joins TRBV5-5 to TRBJ1-1; 7 bases match TRBD1. The germline V gene encodes CDR1 SGHKS and CDR2 YYEKEE (reference sequence). The CDR3 runs to 11 residues. Unmatched junction bases numbered 10, after V lost 6 bases and J lost 14 bases. The CDR3 DNA reads as TGTGCCAGCACTACAGGGGCCCTCGCCTTCTTT. Translated: CASTTGALAFF.

Notes on this clonotype: The junction differs from germline at one of its ends, possibly a read error. The chain links TRBV11-2 to TRBJ2-5, with D perhaps matching TRBD2 (7 bases). The CDR3 loop spans 14 amino acids. Germline-derived CDR1 and CDR2 are SGHAT and FQNNGV. CDR3 region: CASSLVRGRETRYF. CDR3 bases: TGTGCCAGCAGCCTAGTCCGGGGGCGGGAGACCCGGTACTTC.

This clonotype was seen many times. A much larger clone is a single base away; this may be a read error. The gene calls are TRBV11-3 and TRBJ2-3; 13 bases map to TRBD2. This CDR3 has 14 residues. Germline loops: CDR1 SGHNT, CDR2 YENEEA. CDR3 in DNA: TGTGCCAGCAGCCCTGGACTAGCGGGAGATATGCAGTATTTT. It yields the protein CASSPGLAGDMQYF.

This clonotype occurred many times. CDR3 DNA sequence: TGTGCCAGCAGCTTCGAGCGGGGGCCGGGGAATGAGCAGTTCTTC. Its protein is CASSFERGPGNEQFF. This rearrangement joins TRBV11-2 to TRBJ2-1; 8 nucleotides agree with TRBD2. V lost 3 bases to trimming and J lost 7 bases; unmatched junction nucleotides: 8. The CDR3 is 15 residues long. CDR1 and CDR2 from the germline V gene are SGHAT and FQNNGV.

As concerns this clonotype: A clone one base away is much larger, so this may be a read error. The chain couples TRBV29-1 to TRBJ2-6; unclear D gene. CDR3 length: 14 amino acids. The V gene's germline CDR1 is SQVTM and CDR2 ANQGSEA. Trimming shortened V by 5 bases and J by 0 bases, and 8 bases separated the two germline ends. The CDR3 loop is CSVSSSSGANVLTF. The CDR3 DNA sequence: TGCAGCGTTTCTTCCAGCTCTGGGGCCAACGTCCTGACTTTC.

The chain uses TRBV4-1 and TRBJ2-1; 9 bases align to TRBD2. Trimming cost V 1 base and J 5 bases; bases outside gene matches: 9. The length of the CDR3 is 17 residues. CDR1 and CDR2 (germline): MGHRA, YSYEKL. The CDR3 DNA reads as TGCGCCAGCAGCCAAGGAGTTAGCGGGAGCTGGGACAATGAGCAGTTCTTC. As protein: CASSQGVSGSWDNEQFF.

This clonotype has only a few counts. J is TRBJ2-3 and V is TRBV12-3 or TRBV12-4, with D hard to call. This CDR3 contains 10 residues. Between the trimmed V and J ends, which lost 8 bases and 7 bases, there was a span of 7 bases. The CDR3 bases are TGTGCCAGCGGTGAATATACGCAGTATTTT. Translation: CASGEYTQYF.